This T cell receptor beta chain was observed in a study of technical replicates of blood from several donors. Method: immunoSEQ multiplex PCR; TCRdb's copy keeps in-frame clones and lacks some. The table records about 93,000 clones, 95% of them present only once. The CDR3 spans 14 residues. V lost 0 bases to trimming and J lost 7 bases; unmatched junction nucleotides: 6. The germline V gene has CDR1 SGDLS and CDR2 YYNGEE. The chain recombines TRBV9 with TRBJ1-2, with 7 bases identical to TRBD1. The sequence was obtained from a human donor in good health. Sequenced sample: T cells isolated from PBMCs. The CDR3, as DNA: TGTGCCAGCAGCGTAGGGGACAGCCCTGTTGGCTACACCTTC. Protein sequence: CASSVGDSPVGYTF.